This T cell receptor (beta chain) comes out of a study of blood T cell repertoires in COVID-19. As originally analysed: Scientists estimated how many nucleated cells there were by amplifying reference gene primers. Sequenced by immunoSEQ multiplex PCR; TCRdb stores in-frame clones only, minus some. From that table come the V and J calls and clone size; the DNA was used to work out D and trimming. Of around 200,000 clones in the sample, roughly 88% were seen once. The CDR3 spans 12 residues. The V and J ends lost 8 bases and 1 base respectively, with 6 bases between them. Germline V lookup: CDR1 LNHDA, CDR2 SQIVND (reference sequence).

Sequenced material: PBMCs or T cells enriched from blood (not recorded which). V usage is TRBV19 and J usage is TRBJ1-5; the D is unclear. This TCR derives from a man aged 35 to 55 with acute COVID-19. Written as DNA, the CDR3 is TGTGCCAGTGCTAGGAGCAATCAGCCCCAGCATTTT. Residues: CASARSNQPQHF.